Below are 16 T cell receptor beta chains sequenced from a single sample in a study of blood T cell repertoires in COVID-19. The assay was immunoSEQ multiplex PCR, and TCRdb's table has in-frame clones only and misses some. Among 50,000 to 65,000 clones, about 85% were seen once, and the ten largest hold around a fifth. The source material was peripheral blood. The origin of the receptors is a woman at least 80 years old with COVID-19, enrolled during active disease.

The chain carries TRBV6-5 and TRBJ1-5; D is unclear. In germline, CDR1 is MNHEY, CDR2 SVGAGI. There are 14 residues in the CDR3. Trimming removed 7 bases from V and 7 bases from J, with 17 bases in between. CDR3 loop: CASNPRHFGQPQHF. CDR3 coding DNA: TGTGCCAGCAACCCCCGACACTTTGGGCAGCCCCAGCATTTT.

CDR3 coding DNA: TGCGCCAGCAGCTCCGCCCGGGGGGTCACAGATACGCAGTATTTT. As protein: CASSSARGVTDTQYF. This rearrangement joins TRBV5-1 to TRBJ2-3, with 7 bases matching TRBD2. Looked up from germline, CDR1 is SGHRS and CDR2 is YFSETQ. CDR3 length: 15 residues. The V and J ends lost 3 bases and 2 bases, in that order; junction bases with no gene match: 6.

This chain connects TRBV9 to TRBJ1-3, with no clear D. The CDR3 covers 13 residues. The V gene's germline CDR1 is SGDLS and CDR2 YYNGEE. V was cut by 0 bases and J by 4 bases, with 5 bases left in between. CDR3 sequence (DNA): TGTGCCAGCAGCGTAGAGCTCGGAAACACCATATATTTT. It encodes CASSVELGNTIYF.

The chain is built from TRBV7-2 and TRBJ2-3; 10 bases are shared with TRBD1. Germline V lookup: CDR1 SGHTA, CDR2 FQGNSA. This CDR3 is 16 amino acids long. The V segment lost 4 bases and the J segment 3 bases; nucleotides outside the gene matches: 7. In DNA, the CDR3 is TGTGCCAGCAGCTCGCCTCGGGACAGGGGAACAGATACGCAGTATTTT. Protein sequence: CASSSPRDRGTDTQYF.

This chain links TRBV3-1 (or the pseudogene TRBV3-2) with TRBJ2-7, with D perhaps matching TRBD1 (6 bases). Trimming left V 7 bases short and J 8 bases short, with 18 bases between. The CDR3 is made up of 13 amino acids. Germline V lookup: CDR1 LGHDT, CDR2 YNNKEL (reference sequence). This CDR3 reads CASNQDSHYQQYF. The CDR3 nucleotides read TGTGCCAGCAATCAGGACAGCCATTACCAGCAGTACTTC.

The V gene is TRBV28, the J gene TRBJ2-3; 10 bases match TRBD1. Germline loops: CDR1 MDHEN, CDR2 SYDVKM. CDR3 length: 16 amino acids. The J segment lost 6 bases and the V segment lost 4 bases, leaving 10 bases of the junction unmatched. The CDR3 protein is CASSSSLTGGADTQYF. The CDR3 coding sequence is TGTGCCAGCAGTTCCTCCTTGACAGGGGGCGCGGATACGCAGTATTTT.

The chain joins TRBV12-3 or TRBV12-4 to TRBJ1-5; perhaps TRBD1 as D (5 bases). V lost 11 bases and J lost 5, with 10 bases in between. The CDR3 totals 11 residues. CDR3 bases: TGTGCCTCTAAAGGGGATCAGCCCCAGCATTTT. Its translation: CASKGDQPQHF.

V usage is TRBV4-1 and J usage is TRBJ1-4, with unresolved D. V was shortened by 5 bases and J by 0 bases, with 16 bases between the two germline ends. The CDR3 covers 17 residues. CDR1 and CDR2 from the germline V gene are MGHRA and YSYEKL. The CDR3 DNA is TGCGCCAGCAGCGACGTAACACTAGGCGCAACTAATGAAAAACTGTTTTTT. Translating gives CASSDVTLGATNEKLFF.

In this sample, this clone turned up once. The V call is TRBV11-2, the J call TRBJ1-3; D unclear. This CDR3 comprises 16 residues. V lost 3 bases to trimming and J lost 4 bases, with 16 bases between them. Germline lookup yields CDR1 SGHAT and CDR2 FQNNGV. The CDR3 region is CASSFARGIGGNTIYF. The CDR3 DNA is TGTGCCAGCAGCTTTGCCCGCGGAATTGGGGGAAACACCATATATTTT.

The CDR3 coding sequence is TGTGCCAGCAGCCCTCGGACTAGCGGGGGGACGTACCAAGAGACCCAGTACTTC. Translation gives CASSPRTSGGTYQETQYF. The chain combines TRBV7-6 with TRBJ2-5; 14 nucleotides agree with TRBD2. In germline, CDR1 is SGHVS, CDR2 FNYEAQ. The CDR3 length is 18 residues. V gave up 5 bases and J gave up 0 bases; unmatched junction bases: 8.

The CDR3 nucleotides read TGTGCCAGCAGTTACTCACGGACAGCAGCTAACTATGGCTACACCTTC. Amino acids: CASSYSRTAANYGYTF. The rearrangement joins TRBV6-2 or TRBV6-3 to TRBJ1-2; perhaps TRBD1 as D (6 bases). Trimming cost V 0 bases and J 0 bases, with 11 bases left between them. From germline, CDR1 is MNHEY and CDR2 SVGEGT. CDR3 length equals 16 residues.

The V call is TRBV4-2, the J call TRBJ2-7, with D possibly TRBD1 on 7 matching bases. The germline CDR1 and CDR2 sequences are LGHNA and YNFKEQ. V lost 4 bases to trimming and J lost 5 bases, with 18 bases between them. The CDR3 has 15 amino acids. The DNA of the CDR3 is TGTGCCAGCAGCCCGAGGGTAGGGGGCGGGGACGAGCAGTACTTC. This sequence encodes CASSPRVGGGDEQYF.

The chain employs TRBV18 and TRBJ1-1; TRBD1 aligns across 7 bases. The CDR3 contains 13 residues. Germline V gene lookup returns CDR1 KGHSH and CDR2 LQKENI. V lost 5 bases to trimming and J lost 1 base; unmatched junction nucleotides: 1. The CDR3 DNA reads TGTGCCAGCTCAGGGGACAGGAACACTGAAGCTTTCTTT. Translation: CASSGDRNTEAFF.

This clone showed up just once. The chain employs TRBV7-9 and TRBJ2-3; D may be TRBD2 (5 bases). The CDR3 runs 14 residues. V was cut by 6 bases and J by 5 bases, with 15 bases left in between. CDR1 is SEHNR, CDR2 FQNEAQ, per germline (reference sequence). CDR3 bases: TGTGCCAGCAGTTTTCGGGGATTAGGAGATACGCAGTATTTT. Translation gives CASSFRGLGDTQYF.

CDR3 sequence: CASSYSSTGMNTEAFF. The CDR3 DNA follows: TGTGCCAGCAGTTACTCCTCAACAGGAATGAACACTGAAGCTTTCTTT. The chain employs TRBV6-5 and TRBJ1-1; tentatively, D is TRBD1 (5 bases). Germline lookup yields CDR1 MNHEY and CDR2 SVGAGI. V gave up 0 bases and J gave up 0 bases, with 11 bases separating them. This CDR3 comprises 16 residues.

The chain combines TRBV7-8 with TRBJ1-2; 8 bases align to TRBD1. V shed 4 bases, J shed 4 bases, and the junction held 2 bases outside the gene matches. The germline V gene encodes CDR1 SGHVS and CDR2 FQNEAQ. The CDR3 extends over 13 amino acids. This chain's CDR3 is CASSSGGSYGYTF. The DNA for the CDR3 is TGTGCCAGCAGCTCAGGGGGCAGCTATGGCTACACCTTC. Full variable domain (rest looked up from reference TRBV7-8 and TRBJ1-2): GAGVSQSPRYKVAKRGQDVALRCDPISGHVSLFWYQQALGQGPEFLTYFQNEAQLDKSGLPSDRFFAERPEGSVSTLKIQRTQQEDSAVYLCASSSGGSYGYTFGSGTRLTVV.